Following are 10 T cell receptor beta chains from one sample sequenced in a study of T cells in Graves' hyperthyroidism and ophthalmopathy. Amplification of TCR beta CDR3 regions was performed using RNA transcripts as template. RT-PCR in the first round (using the HTBI primer set) targeted the TCR CDR3. TCRdb re-called the multiplex PCR reads with MiXCR, one entry per CDR3 protein. This table has more than 500,000 distinct CDR3 sequences, approximately 48% appearing once. The sample taken for sequencing was peripheral blood or thyroid tissue (not recorded which). These receptors all come from an adult woman with Graves' disease, either hyperthyroidism or ophthalmopathy (not recorded which).

A note on this clonotype: The CDR3 end shows no conserved phenylalanine or tryptophan, and so a read error is likely. No DNA is shown, since the ends of the CDR3 on it are uncertain; the CDR3 is the one TCRdb lists. V is TRBV7-8 and J is TRBJ1-6; the table's D call of TRBD1 was not tested on the DNA. The CDR3 length equals 8 residues, ends included. From germline, CDR1 is SGHVS and CDR2 FQNEAQ. This CDR3 is CASSAHLH.

J is TRBJ2-3 and V is TRBV20-1, with TRBD2 matching over 13 bases. The CDR3 is 16 residues long. Germline CDR1 is DFQATT and CDR2 is SNEGSKA (reference sequence). After removal of 6 bases from V and 2 bases from J, the junction contained 8 bases not matched to a gene. CDR3 sequence: CSASPTSGRATDTQYF. The CDR3 coding sequence is TGCAGTGCCAGCCCCACTAGCGGGAGGGCCACAGATACGCAGTATTTT.

This clonotype turned up a few times. This sequence joins TRBV29-1 and TRBJ1-1, with TRBD1 matching 9 bases. There are 12 residues in the CDR3. V was clipped by 6 bases and J by 9 bases; unmatched bases: 8. In germline, CDR1 is SQVTM, CDR2 ANQGSEA. The CDR3 nucleotides read TGCAGCGTCCACCCGGGACAGGGAAAAGCTTTCTTT. As protein: CSVHPGQGKAFF.

V and J are TRBV7-2 and TRBJ2-5, with 8 bases lining up with TRBD2. Germline V gene data show CDR1 as SGHTA and CDR2 as FQGNSA. The J segment lost 3 bases and the V segment lost 4 bases, leaving 4 bases of the junction unmatched. The length of the CDR3 is 14 residues. CDR3 sequence reads: CASSYRTSKETQYF. CDR3 coding DNA: TGTGCCAGCAGCTATCGGACTAGCAAAGAGACCCAGTACTTC.

V and J are TRBV2 and TRBJ2-5; TRBD1 agrees at 7 bases. The CDR3 spans 14 residues. The junction had 4 bases not matched to a gene; V was cut back by 3 bases and J by 3 bases. Looked up from germline, CDR1 is SNHLY and CDR2 is FYNNEI. This CDR3 reads CASSDGRGKETQYF. DNA for the CDR3: TGTGCCAGCAGTGATGGCAGGGGGAAAGAGACCCAGTACTTC.

Only a few counts were recorded for this clonotype. This chain links TRBV14 with TRBJ2-6; possibly TRBD1 or TRBD2 for D (5 bases each). This CDR3 has 14 amino acids. The germline V and J ends were trimmed by 6 bases and 2 bases, with 8 bases remaining between them. CDR1 and CDR2 (germline): SGHDN, FVKESK. CDR3 region: CASRRGAGANVLTF. As DNA, the CDR3 is TGTGCCAGCAGGAGGGGAGCTGGGGCCAACGTCCTGACTTTC.

The chain links TRBV2 to TRBJ2-1, with TRBD1 identical over 10 bases. V shed 8 bases, J shed 4 bases, and the junction held 8 bases outside the gene matches. Germline V lookup: CDR1 SNHLY, CDR2 FYNNEI. This CDR3 has 15 amino acids. CDR3 loop: CASSGTGAGYNEQFF. Written as DNA, the CDR3 is TGTGCCAGCTCTGGGACAGGGGCCGGGTACAATGAGCAGTTCTTC.

This chain links TRBV7-9 with TRBJ2-2; TRBD1 is a possible D gene (5 bases). Germline lookup yields CDR1 SEHNR and CDR2 FQNEAQ (reference sequence). This CDR3 contains 16 residues. V lost 2 bases, J lost 4 bases, and 14 bases lay in between. The CDR3 region is CASSLIGVSGTGELFF. As DNA, the CDR3 is TGTGCCAGCAGCTTAATAGGGGTTAGTGGCACCGGGGAGCTGTTTTTT.

The sample holds a few counts of this clonotype. The V call is TRBV29-1, the J call TRBJ2-6; possible D gene TRBD2, 5 bases. The CDR3 length is 14 residues. Germline V gene data show CDR1 as SQVTM and CDR2 as ANQGSEA. Deletions cut 2 bases from V and 1 base from J, with 6 bases between. The CDR3 here is CSVERGSGANVLTF. CDR3 coding DNA: TGCAGCGTTGAACGGGGTTCTGGGGCCAACGTCCTGACTTTC.

The rearrangement uses TRBV15 and TRBJ1-5; perhaps TRBD1 as D (5 bases). The CDR3 totals 15 residues. CDR1 and CDR2 from the germline V gene are LNHNV and YYDKDF (reference sequence). Deletions cut 1 base from V and 6 bases from J, with 13 bases between. The CDR3, as DNA: TGTGCCACCAGCAGAGGGAGGGCAGACAGTCAGCCCCAGCATTTT. Its translation is CATSRGRADSQPQHF.